This record covers a single T cell receptor (beta chain). Antigen specificity is unknown. TCRdb re-called the reads through MiXCR, storing one row per CDR3 protein. The table includes more than 85,000 distinct CDR3 sequences, around 28% detected once. The sample comes from a study of T cell repertoires in cytomegalovirus infection. For the study at large: Public TCR beta signatures provided an indication of both CMV infection and a matching HLA type.

Study-level results: Clonotypes of TCR beta that were HLA-C-restricted and CMV-specific dominated the ex vivo response.

With 2 bases removed from V and 2 bases from J, the gap between germline ends came to 8 bases. The CDR3 covers 14 residues. Per germline, CDR1 MNHEY and CDR2 SMNVEV (reference sequence). Here the sequenced sample was CD8+ T cells from cultured PBMCs, taken from culture after CMV antigen stimulation. This clonotype was obtained from a human donor in good health (CMV status not recorded). Some clones in this sample may be carry-over from other donors' samples. The chain is built from TRBV27 and TRBJ2-3; D is uncertain. The CDR3 protein is CASSLIGNTDTQYF. CDR3 nucleotides: TGTGCCAGCAGTTTAATCGGTAACACAGATACGCAGTATTTT.